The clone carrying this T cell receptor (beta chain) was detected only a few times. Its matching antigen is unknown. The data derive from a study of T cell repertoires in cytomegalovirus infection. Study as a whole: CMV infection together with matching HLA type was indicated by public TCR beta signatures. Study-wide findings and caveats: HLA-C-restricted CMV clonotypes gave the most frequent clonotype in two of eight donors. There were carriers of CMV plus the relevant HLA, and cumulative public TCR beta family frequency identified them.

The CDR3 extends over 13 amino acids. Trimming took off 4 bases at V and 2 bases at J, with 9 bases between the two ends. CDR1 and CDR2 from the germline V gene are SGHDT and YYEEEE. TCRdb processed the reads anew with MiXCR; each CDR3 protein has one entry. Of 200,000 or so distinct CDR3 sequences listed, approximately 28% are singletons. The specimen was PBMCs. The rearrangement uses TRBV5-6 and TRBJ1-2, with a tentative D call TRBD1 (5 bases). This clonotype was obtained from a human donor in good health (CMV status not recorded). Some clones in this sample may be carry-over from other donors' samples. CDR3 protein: CASSLGRNYGYTF. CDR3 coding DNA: TGTGCCAGCAGCCTGGGACGGAACTATGGCTACACCTTC.